These 3 T cell receptor beta chains share one sample of origin, sequenced in a study of T cells after yellow fever vaccination. TCRdb fed the 5' RACE reads into MiXCR, producing one record per CDR3 protein. The sample includes approximately 350,000 distinct CDR3 sequences, roughly 12% seen only once; the top ten take roughly 18%. Sequencing was performed on PBMCs, taken on the day of the first yellow fever vaccination. The receptors were gathered from a man in his late teens or twenties who received the YFV17D yellow fever vaccine.

This clonotype appeared a few times. The chain recombines TRBV9 with TRBJ2-5; 13 bases line up with TRBD2. Unmatched junction bases numbered 1, after V lost 2 bases and J lost 3 bases. The CDR3 runs 15 residues. CDR1 SGDLS and CDR2 YYNGEE come from the germline V gene. In DNA form, the CDR3 reads TGTGCCAGCAGCGTTGGGACTAGCGGGGAAGAGACCCAGTACTTC. Translated: CASSVGTSGEETQYF.

The J gene is TRBJ1-1, the V gene TRBV3-1; the D is unclear. This CDR3 comprises 13 residues. The ends were cut back, 3 bases at V and 11 bases at J, with 16 bases in the middle. Germline assignment: CDR1 LGHDT and CDR2 YNNKEL (reference sequence). The CDR3 region is CASSHSRAIGAFF. CDR3 nucleotides: TGTGCCAGCAGCCACTCAAGAGCCATTGGGGCTTTCTTT.

This clonotype was detected a few times. This sequence joins TRBV7-2 and TRBJ1-4; D remains unclear. Trimming removed 1 base from V and 4 bases from J, with 10 bases in between. CDR3 length equals 15 residues. Germline CDR1 reads SGHTA; CDR2 reads FQGNSA. The CDR3 is CASSLDGERNEKLFF. The DNA of the CDR3 is TGTGCCAGCAGCTTAGACGGGGAACGTAATGAAAAACTGTTTTTT.